This T cell receptor beta chain was sequenced during a study of CD8+ T cells in alopecia areata. Treatment denoted: oral pan-JAK inhibitor, 5-10 mg twice daily. Once RNA had been extracted, it was reverse transcribed into cDNA to act as the sequencing template. The assay was immunoSEQ multiplex PCR, and TCRdb's table has in-frame clones only and misses some. The data show fewer than 110,000 clones, 85% to 90% seen once. V was pared by 1 base and J by 5 bases, with 14 bases between. CDR3 length equals 15 residues. Germline CDR1 MGHRA, CDR2 YSYEKL. V is TRBV4-1 and J is TRBJ1-1; no definite D call. The TCR was taken from a human donor with alopecia areata. The sample in question was CD8+ T cells sorted from blood, obtained at week 34, from a patient treated with tofacitinib. CDR3 residues: CASSQAPVPGTEAFF. In DNA form, the CDR3 reads TGCGCCAGCAGCCAAGCGCCGGTCCCCGGGACTGAAGCTTTCTTT.